The 21 T cell receptor beta chains presented below share a single source sample, sequenced in a study of blood T cell repertoires in COVID-19. Generated by immunoSEQ multiplex PCR, the TCRdb table keeps only in-frame clones and is missing some. Of over 200,000 clones listed, 80% to 90% are singletons. Source material: peripheral blood. Receptors were obtained from a man aged 40-50 years with active or convalescent COVID-19.

In regard to this clone: Mismatch with germline at one junction end may stem from a read error. V usage is TRBV9 and J usage is TRBJ2-2; TRBD2 is a possible D gene (5 bases). The CDR3 runs 16 residues. Germline loops: CDR1 SGDLS, CDR2 YYNGEE. CDR3 in amino acids: CASSVVEEQQHRGAVF. CDR3 sequence (DNA): TGTGCCAGCAGCGTAGTCGAGGAACAGCAACACCGGGGAGCTGTTTTT.

Only one count was recorded for this clone. The V and J genes are TRBV5-8 and TRBJ1-5; D unresolved. V was shortened by 4 bases and J by 4 bases, with 18 bases between the two germline ends. This CDR3 is built from 16 residues. The germline V gene has CDR1 SGHTS and CDR2 YDEGEE. CDR3 in DNA: TGTGCCAGCAGCCAGCAGAGGAGTTCACGAAATCAGCCCCAGCATTTT. It encodes CASSQQRSSRNQPQHF.

In this sample, this clone turned up once. This chain joins TRBV29-1 and TRBJ2-5, with 7 bases aligning to TRBD1. Germline-derived CDR1 and CDR2 are SQVTM and ANQGSEA. The CDR3 contains 14 residues. Trimming removed 6 bases from V and 5 bases from J; junction bases left unmatched: 12. The CDR3 reads CSVPPGQGGETQYF. The CDR3 DNA is TGCAGCGTCCCCCCGGGACAAGGGGGCGAGACCCAGTACTTC.

The chain couples TRBV11-3 to TRBJ2-1; 7 bases match TRBD2. V shed 0 bases, J shed 5 bases, and the junction held 7 bases outside the gene matches. The CDR3 covers 16 residues. CDR1 SGHNT and CDR2 YENEEA come from the germline V gene. CDR3 sequence reads: CASSLDIGAGHNEQFF. The DNA of the CDR3 is TGTGCCAGCAGCTTAGATATCGGAGCGGGACACAATGAGCAGTTCTTC.

V is TRBV4-1 and J is TRBJ2-7; 8 bases match TRBD1. This CDR3 has 15 amino acids. Germline loops: CDR1 MGHRA, CDR2 YSYEKL. V lost 0 bases and J lost 7; bases outside the gene matches: 8. The DNA for the CDR3 is TGCGCCAGCAGCCAAGAGTCGACAGGGGCGAGGGAGCAGTACTTC. Translated, it gives CASSQESTGAREQYF.

This clone showed up just once. The chain has TRBV12-5 and TRBJ2-5; maybe TRBD1 (8 bases). In germline, CDR1 is LGHNT, CDR2 FRNRAP. The ends were cut back, 6 bases at V and 5 bases at J, with 13 bases in the middle. CDR3 length: 13 residues. The CDR3 sequence is CASGDRGGETQYF. The DNA of the CDR3 is TGTGCTAGTGGCGACAGGGGAGGGGAGACCCAGTACTTC.

CDR3 protein: CASSLNGEDYEQYF. CDR3 nucleotides: TGTGCCAGCAGCTTAAACGGGGAAGACTACGAGCAGTACTTC. V and J are TRBV11-3 and TRBJ2-7; D might be TRBD2 (5 bases). Germline-derived CDR1 and CDR2 are SGHNT and YENEEA. The V gene lost 2 bases and the J gene lost 3 bases, with 11 bases spanning the gap. The CDR3 is made up of 14 amino acids. The variable domain in full, with the rest retrieved from reference TRBV11-3 and TRBJ2-7, is EAGVVQSPRYKIIEKKQPVAFWCNPISGHNTLYWYLQNLGQGPELLIRYENEEAVDDSQLPKDRFSAERLKGVDSTLKIQPAELGDSAVYLCASSLNGEDYEQYFGPGTRLTVT.

The chain couples TRBV5-3 to TRBJ1-5; 7 bases map to TRBD1. TRBV5-3 is assigned to the ORF class and has an uncertain function. CDR3 length: 14 amino acids. V lost 4 bases, J lost 6 bases, and 7 bases stayed unmatched. The CDR3 region has the DNA TGTGCCAGAAGCAGTAACAGGGGCGGTCAGCCCCAGCATTTT. It encodes CARSSNRGGQPQHF.

This chain connects TRBV6-6 to TRBJ2-7; the match to TRBD1 covers 9 bases. Trimming cost V 4 bases and J 2 bases; bases outside gene matches: 3. This CDR3 region has 14 residues. Per the germline V gene, CDR1 is MNHNY and CDR2 is SVGAGI (reference sequence). The CDR3, as DNA: TGTGCCAGCAGTTCGCGGGACAGGGCCTACGAGCAGTACTTC. Protein product: CASSSRDRAYEQYF.

The rearrangement joins TRBV6-1 to TRBJ2-7, with TRBD2 matching over 7 bases. Germline loops: CDR1 MNHNS, CDR2 SASEGT. The junction had 8 bases not matched to a gene; V was cut back by 1 base and J by 2 bases. The CDR3 extends over 16 amino acids. The CDR3 sequence: CASSEGLSGAPYEQYF. The CDR3 DNA follows: TGTGCCAGCAGTGAAGGTCTAAGCGGGGCTCCCTACGAGCAGTACTTC.

The chain couples TRBV5-1 to TRBJ2-2; 7 bases line up with TRBD2. V lost 3 bases to trimming and J lost 5 bases; unmatched junction nucleotides: 7. This CDR3 spans 15 amino acids. CDR1 is SGHRS and CDR2 is YFSETQ in the germline V gene. CDR3 in DNA: TGCGCCAGCAGCTGGACTAGGCCAAGTACCGGGGAGCTGTTTTTT. It translates to CASSWTRPSTGELFF.

The CDR3 DNA sequence: TGTGCCAGTAGTATAGAGGAAGGAGTGGATACGCAGTATTTT. This gives the protein CASSIEEGVDTQYF. The chain combines TRBV19 with TRBJ2-3; D ambiguous. Trimming removed 0 bases at V and 6 bases at J, with 10 bases between. This CDR3 is 14 amino acids long. Germline CDR1 is LNHDA and CDR2 is SQIVND (reference sequence).

This clone has just a few counts. The chain joins TRBV2 to TRBJ1-2; D remains unclear. V dropped 4 bases and J dropped 4 bases, with 10 bases sitting between them. The CDR3 is 13 amino acids. Germline values: CDR1 SNHLY, CDR2 FYNNEI. The DNA for the CDR3 is TGTGCCAGCAGTGTAGAGTTACGCTATGGCTACACCTTC. The encoded protein is CASSVELRYGYTF.

The chain uses TRBV12-3 or TRBV12-4 and TRBJ2-3; D might be TRBD2 (5 bases). The ends were cut back, 6 bases at V and 5 bases at J, with 9 bases in the middle. This CDR3 is 12 amino acids long. CDR3 amino acids: CASRFAGDTQYF. The CDR3 bases are TGTGCCAGCAGGTTTGCGGGAGATACGCAGTATTTT.

The rearrangement uses TRBV6-8 and TRBJ2-5, with 7 bases fitting TRBD2. Germline-derived CDR1 and CDR2 are MNHGY and SAAAGT. V was clipped by 3 bases and J by 1 base; unmatched bases: 17. The CDR3 has 19 residues. In DNA form, the CDR3 reads TGTGCCAGCAGTTATCATCGACTAGCCCCTATAGAAATCCAAGAGACCCAGTACTTC. It codes for CASSYHRLAPIEIQETQYF.

The V and J genes are TRBV6-6 and TRBJ1-1; D ambiguous. The CDR3 consists of 14 residues. CDR1 MNHNY and CDR2 SVGAGI come from the germline V gene (reference sequence). V lost 6 bases to trimming and J lost 0 bases, with 11 bases between them. In DNA, the CDR3 is TGTGCCAGCAGAAAAGGAGGGTTGAACACTGAAGCTTTCTTT. Amino acid sequence: CASRKGGLNTEAFF.

The chain combines TRBV4-3 with TRBJ1-6, with D possibly matching TRBD1 (5 bases). This CDR3 comprises 15 residues. Trimming stripped 2 bases from V and 2 bases from J, with 7 bases between. Germline CDR1 and CDR2: LGHNA and YSLEER. This CDR3 is CASSQSGPYNSPLHF. The CDR3 bases are TGCGCCAGCAGCCAATCAGGGCCCTATAATTCACCCCTCCACTTT.

CDR3 coding DNA: TGTGCCAGCAGCAAAACACAGGGAAGCCGGGGCACCGGGGAGCTGTTTTTT. Its translation is CASSKTQGSRGTGELFF. This chain links TRBV7-3 with TRBJ2-2; tentatively, D is TRBD1 (6 bases). Germline-derived CDR1 and CDR2 are SGHTA and FQGTGA. Between the trimmed V and J ends, which lost 5 bases and 4 bases, there was a span of 20 bases. The CDR3 has 17 amino acids.

The chain carries TRBV7-9 and TRBJ1-2; 12 bases map to TRBD1. Germline-derived CDR1 and CDR2 are SEHNR and FQNEAQ (reference sequence). V shed 1 base and J 2 bases; nucleotides not matched to a gene: 8. The CDR3 sequence is 18 residues long. CDR3 sequence reads: CASSLGSGTGGVNYGYTF. The CDR3 DNA reads as TGTGCCAGCAGCTTAGGTTCCGGGACAGGGGGCGTCAACTATGGCTACACCTTC.

V gene TRBV7-2 combines with J gene TRBJ2-7; possibly TRBD2 for D (5 bases). The V end was cut by 3 bases, the J end by 2 bases, with 11 bases between. Germline assignment: CDR1 SGHTA and CDR2 FQGNSA. This CDR3 is built from 14 residues. For the CDR3, the DNA is TGTGCCAGCAGCTTGGTAGCGCCCCCCTACGAGCAGTACTTC. Translation: CASSLVAPPYEQYF.

The V and J genes are TRBV5-1 and TRBJ2-7, with a possible D match to TRBD2 (5 bases). Germline CDR1 reads SGHRS; CDR2 reads YFSETQ. Trimming took off 5 bases at V and 1 base at J, with 13 bases between the two ends. This CDR3 region has 14 residues. CDR3 in amino acids: CASRSPRESYEQYF. As DNA, the CDR3 is TGCGCCAGCAGGTCCCCCCGGGAATCCTACGAGCAGTACTTC.